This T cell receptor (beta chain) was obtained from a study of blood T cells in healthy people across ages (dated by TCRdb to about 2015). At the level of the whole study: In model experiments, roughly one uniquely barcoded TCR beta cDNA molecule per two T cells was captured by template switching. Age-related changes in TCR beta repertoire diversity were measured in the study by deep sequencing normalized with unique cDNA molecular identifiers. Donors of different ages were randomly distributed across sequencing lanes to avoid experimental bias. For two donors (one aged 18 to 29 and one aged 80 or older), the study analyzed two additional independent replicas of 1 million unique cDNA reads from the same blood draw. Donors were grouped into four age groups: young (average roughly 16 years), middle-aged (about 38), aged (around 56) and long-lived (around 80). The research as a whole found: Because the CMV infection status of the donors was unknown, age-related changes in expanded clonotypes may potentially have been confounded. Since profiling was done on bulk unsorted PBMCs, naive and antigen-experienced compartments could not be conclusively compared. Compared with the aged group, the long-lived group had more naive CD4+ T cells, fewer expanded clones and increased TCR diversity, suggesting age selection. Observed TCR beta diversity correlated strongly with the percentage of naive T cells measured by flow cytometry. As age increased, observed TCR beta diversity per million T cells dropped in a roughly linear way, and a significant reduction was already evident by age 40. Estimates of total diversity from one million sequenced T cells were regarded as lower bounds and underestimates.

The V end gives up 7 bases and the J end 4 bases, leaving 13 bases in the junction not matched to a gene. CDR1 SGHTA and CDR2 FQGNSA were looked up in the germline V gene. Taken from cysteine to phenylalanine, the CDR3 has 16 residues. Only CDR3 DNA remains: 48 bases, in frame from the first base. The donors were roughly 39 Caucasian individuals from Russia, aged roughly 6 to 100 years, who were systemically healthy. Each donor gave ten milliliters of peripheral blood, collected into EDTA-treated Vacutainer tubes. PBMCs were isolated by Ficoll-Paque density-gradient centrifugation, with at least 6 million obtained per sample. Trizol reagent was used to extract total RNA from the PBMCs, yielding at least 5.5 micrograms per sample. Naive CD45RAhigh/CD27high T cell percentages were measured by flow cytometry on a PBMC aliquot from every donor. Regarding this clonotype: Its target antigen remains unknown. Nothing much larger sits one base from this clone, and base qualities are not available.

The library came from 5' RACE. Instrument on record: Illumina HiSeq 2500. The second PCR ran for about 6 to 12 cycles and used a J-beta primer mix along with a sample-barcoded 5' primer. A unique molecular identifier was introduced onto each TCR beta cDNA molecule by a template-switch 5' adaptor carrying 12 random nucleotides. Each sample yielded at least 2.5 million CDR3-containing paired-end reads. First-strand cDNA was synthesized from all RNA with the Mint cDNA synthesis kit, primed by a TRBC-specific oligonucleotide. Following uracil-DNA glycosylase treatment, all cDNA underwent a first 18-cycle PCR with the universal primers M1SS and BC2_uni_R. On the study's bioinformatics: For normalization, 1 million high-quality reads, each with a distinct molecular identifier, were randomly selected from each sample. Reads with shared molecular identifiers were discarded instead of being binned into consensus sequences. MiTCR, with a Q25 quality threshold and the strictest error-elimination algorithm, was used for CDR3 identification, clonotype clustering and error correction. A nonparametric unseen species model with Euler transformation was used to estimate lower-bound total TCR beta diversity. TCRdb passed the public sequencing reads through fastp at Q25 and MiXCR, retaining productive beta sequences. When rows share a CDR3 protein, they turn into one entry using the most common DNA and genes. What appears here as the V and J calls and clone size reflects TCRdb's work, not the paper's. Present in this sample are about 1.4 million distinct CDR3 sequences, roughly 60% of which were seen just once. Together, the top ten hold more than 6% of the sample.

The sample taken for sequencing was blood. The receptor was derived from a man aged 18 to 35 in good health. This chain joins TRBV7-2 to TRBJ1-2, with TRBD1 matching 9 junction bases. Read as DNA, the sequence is TGTGCCAGCATGGTCCCAGGGACAGGGAGTGTCTATGGCTACACCTTC. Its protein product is CASMVPGTGSVYGYTF.